One and the same sample provided the 32 T cell receptor beta chains below, sequenced in a study of cytomegalovirus exposure and HLA in healthy donors. This PCR relied on a set of 60 Vbeta primers and 13 Jbeta primers. TCRdb's copy holds only in-frame clones and misses some; the assay was immunoSEQ multiplex PCR. Seen here are approximately 180,000 clones, 65% to 80% observed once, and the top ten hold 1.1%. The sequencing sample was made of PBMCs. The receptors shown here come from a woman in her thirties or forties in good health and CMV-seronegative.

The chain carries TRBV18 and TRBJ2-5; the D is unclear. V lost 3 bases to trimming and J lost 0 bases, with 8 bases between them. The CDR3 loop spans 14 amino acids. Germline-derived CDR1 and CDR2 are KGHSH and LQKENI. Here the CDR3 reads CASSPTVYQETQYF. CDR3 coding DNA: TGTGCCAGCTCACCTACAGTGTACCAAGAGACCCAGTACTTC.

This chain connects TRBV19 to TRBJ1-2, with 9 bases lining up with TRBD1. The CDR3 spans 15 residues. Germline assignment: CDR1 LNHDA and CDR2 SQIVND (reference sequence). J was trimmed by 7 bases and V by 2 bases; bases with no gene match: 8. The CDR3 loop is CASSILGQGSSGYTF. The CDR3 region has the DNA TGTGCCAGTAGTATACTCGGACAGGGGTCGAGTGGCTACACCTTC.

V usage is TRBV7-2 and J usage is TRBJ2-1, with a weak D call TRBD1 (5 bases). Germline V CDR1 and CDR2: SGHTA, FQGNSA. This CDR3 spans 15 amino acids. V lost 2 bases, J lost 6 bases, and 14 bases lay in between. As DNA, the CDR3 is TGTGCCAGCAGCTTAATTGCAGGGTCTGGCAATGAGCAGTTCTTC. Its protein product is CASSLIAGSGNEQFF.

This chain joins TRBV6-5 and TRBJ1-2; 8 nucleotides line up with TRBD1. J was trimmed by 1 base and V by 6 bases; bases with no gene match: 1. CDR1 and CDR2 (germline): MNHEY, SVGAGI. The length of the CDR3 is 13 residues. The CDR3 sequence: CASRTGGNYGYTF. The CDR3 nucleotides read TGTGCCAGCAGAACAGGGGGTAACTATGGCTACACCTTC.

The chain employs TRBV30 and TRBJ1-3; D remains ambiguous. Germline values: CDR1 GTSNPN, CDR2 SVGIG (reference sequence). Trimming stripped 2 bases from V and 0 bases from J, with 11 bases between. There are 15 residues in the CDR3. DNA for the CDR3: TGTGCCTGGAGTCGCTTGGGAGCCTCTGGAAACACCATATATTTT. This sequence encodes CAWSRLGASGNTIYF.

This chain uses TRBV29-1 with TRBJ2-1; possible D gene TRBD2, 5 bases. This CDR3 contains 12 residues. Trimming took 4 bases from V and 4 from J, leaving 8 bases between them. The germline CDR1 and CDR2 sequences are SQVTM and ANQGSEA. In DNA form, the CDR3 reads TGCAGCGTTGGTGAGGGATACAATGAGCAGTTCTTC. The encoded protein is CSVGEGYNEQFF.

Details on this clone: Other DNA sequences in this specimen translate into the identical CDR3. J is TRBJ2-1 and V is TRBV11-2; 9 bases are a match to TRBD2. CDR3 length equals 15 residues. Germline lookup yields CDR1 SGHAT and CDR2 FQNNGV. With 1 base clipped from V and 7 bases from J, the junction kept 5 bases outside the gene matches. The CDR3 DNA sequence: TGTGCCAGCAGCTTAGCTGCGGGAGGGCCGAATGAGCAGTTCTTC. It yields the protein CASSLAAGGPNEQFF.

This clone was detected a few times. The rearrangement uses TRBV19 and TRBJ2-2; 15 nucleotides match TRBD2. Unmatched junction bases numbered 6, after V lost 7 bases and J lost 3 bases. Per germline, CDR1 LNHDA and CDR2 SQIVND (reference sequence). The CDR3 covers 17 residues. Here the CDR3 DNA reads TGTGCCAGTACGGGACTAGCGGGAGGAAGGGACACCGGGGAGCTGTTTTTT. This translates into CASTGLAGGRDTGELFF.

The chain links TRBV30 to TRBJ1-2; D may be TRBD1 (5 bases). V dropped 1 base and J dropped 6 bases, with 12 bases sitting between them. The CDR3 covers 13 residues. Per germline, CDR1 GTSNPN and CDR2 SVGIG (reference sequence). CDR3 nucleotides: TGTGCCTGGAGTGAAGGGGTAGAGGATGGCTACACCTTC. Its translation is CAWSEGVEDGYTF.

This chain joins TRBV6-5 and TRBJ1-3; D is unclear. The CDR3 has 14 residues. Trimming shortened V by 5 bases and J by 0 bases, and 8 bases separated the two germline ends. CDR1 and CDR2 (germline): MNHEY, SVGAGI. The CDR3: CASSPQDSGNTIYF. CDR3 sequence (DNA): TGTGCCAGCAGTCCTCAGGACTCTGGAAACACCATATATTTT.

The rearrangement links TRBV9 to TRBJ2-3, with D perhaps matching TRBD2 (6 bases). Germline V gene lookup returns CDR1 SGDLS and CDR2 YYNGEE. Trimming removed 0 bases from V and 4 bases from J, with 9 bases in between. This CDR3 spans 14 amino acids. The CDR3 protein is CASSVVSSADTQYF. The CDR3 region has the DNA TGTGCCAGCAGCGTAGTGTCTAGCGCAGATACGCAGTATTTT. Full variable domain (outside the CDR3, taken from reference TRBV9 and TRBJ2-3): DSGVTQTPKHLITATGQRVTLRCSPRSGDLSVYWYQQSLDQGLQFLIQYYNGEERAKGNILERFSAQQFPDLHSELNLSSLELGDSALYFCASSVVSSADTQYFGPGTRLTVL.

This sequence joins TRBV23-1 and TRBJ2-7; tentative D call: TRBD2 (7 bases). TRBV23-1 is placed among ORFs of uncertain function. V was clipped by 6 bases and J by 5 bases, with 20 bases between them. The CDR3 length is 15 residues. The CDR3, as DNA: TGCGCCAGCAGGTATAGGGGGGGGGAAGGGAACGAGCAGTACTTC. This gives the protein CASRYRGGEGNEQYF.

V is TRBV4-3 and J is TRBJ2-7, with 7 bases lining up with TRBD1. The CDR3 is made up of 16 amino acids. The germline V gene encodes CDR1 LGHNA and CDR2 YSLEER. With V trimmed by 0 bases and J by 1 base, 6 bases remained unmatched. CDR3 sequence (DNA): TGCGCCAGCAGCCAAGAACTTCAACAGGGGTCCTACGAGCAGTACGTC. This codes for CASSQELQQGSYEQYV.

This clone was found once. CDR3 amino acids: CASSQDFRGRVEQFF. In DNA, the CDR3 is TGTGCCAGCAGCCAAGATTTCAGGGGGCGAGTCGAACAGTTCTTC. This chain uses TRBV14 with TRBJ2-1, with 8 bases lining up with TRBD1. Germline CDR1 and CDR2: SGHDN and FVKESK. The CDR3 has 15 residues. The J segment lost 13 bases and the V segment lost 0 bases, leaving 11 bases of the junction unmatched. The variable domain in full, completed from reference TRBV14 and TRBJ2-1, reads EAGVTQFPSHSVIEKGQTVTLRCDPISGHDNLYWYRRVMGKEIKFLLHFVKESKQDESGMPNNRFLAERTGGTYSTLKVQPAELEDSGVYFCASSQDFRGRVEQFFGPGTRLTVL.

The genes are TRBV7-2 and TRBJ1-5, with no clear D. The CDR3 is 12 residues long. V was pared by 7 bases and J by 3 bases, with 7 bases between. In germline, CDR1 is SGHTA, CDR2 FQGNSA. Written as DNA, the CDR3 is TGTGCCAGCACCCTTCCCAATCAGCCCCAGCATTTT. Translating gives CASTLPNQPQHF.

The rearrangement uses TRBV13 and TRBJ2-1; 12 nucleotides align to TRBD2. Germline V CDR1 and CDR2: PRHDT, FYEKMQ (reference sequence). This CDR3 is built from 14 residues. V trimming: 5 bases; J trimming: 6 bases; junction bases outside the gene matches: 2. The CDR3 region has the DNA TGTGCCAGCAGCCTGGGACTAGCGGGCAATGAGCAGTTCTTC. Amino acids: CASSLGLAGNEQFF.

This chain uses TRBV5-6 with TRBJ1-4; possibly TRBD1 for D (6 bases). Trimming cost V 3 bases and J 8 bases, with 23 bases left between them. This CDR3 region has 17 residues. Germline V gene sequence: CDR1 SGHDT, CDR2 YYEEEE. The CDR3 loop reads CASSWGGPNIGREKLFF. In DNA form, the CDR3 reads TGTGCCAGCAGCTGGGGGGGCCCGAATATAGGTCGGGAAAAACTGTTTTTT.

The chain is built from TRBV15 and TRBJ2-1; D is undetermined. With 3 bases removed from V and 5 bases from J, the gap between germline ends came to 14 bases. The CDR3 is 15 amino acids. Germline-derived CDR1 and CDR2 are LNHNV and YYDKDF (reference sequence). CDR3 nucleotide sequence: TGTGCCACCAGCAGGGCCCTCGGAGCGAACAATGAGCAGTTCTTC. It encodes CATSRALGANNEQFF. The full variable domain, with the rest looked up from reference TRBV15 and TRBJ2-1, is DAMVIQNPRYQVTQFGKPVTLSCSQTLNHNVMYWYQQKSSQAPKLLFHYYDKDFNNEADTPDNFQSRRPNTSFCFLDIRSPGLGDTAMYLCATSRALGANNEQFFGPGTRLTVL.

In this sample, this clone turned up a few times. J is TRBJ2-7 and V is TRBV6-1; tentative D call: TRBD1 (5 bases). Trimming shortened V by 2 bases and J by 3 bases, and 14 bases separated the two germline ends. CDR3 length: 15 residues. Germline CDR1 is MNHNS and CDR2 is SASEGT. CDR3 sequence reads: CASSESRWGGYEQYV. Written as DNA, the CDR3 is TGTGCCAGCAGTGAATCTCGGTGGGGCGGCTACGAGCAGTACGTC.

The genes are TRBV27 and TRBJ1-3; perhaps TRBD1 as D (6 bases). The V and J ends lost 6 bases and 0 bases respectively, with 12 bases between them. Germline V gene data show CDR1 as MNHEY and CDR2 as SMNVEV (reference sequence). CDR3 length: 15 residues. CDR3 region: CASSPQGSSGNTIYF. The DNA for the CDR3 is TGTGCCAGCAGCCCCCAGGGGAGCTCTGGAAACACCATATATTTT.

The rearrangement links TRBV7-2 to TRBJ2-3; D remains unclear. V was clipped by 2 bases and J by 3 bases, with 9 bases between them. The V gene's germline CDR1 is SGHTA and CDR2 FQGNSA. The CDR3 length is 14 residues. Here the CDR3 reads CASSLTQATDTQYF. Written as DNA, the CDR3 is TGTGCCAGCAGCTTAACCCAGGCTACAGATACGCAGTATTTT.

The chain employs TRBV2 and TRBJ1-2, with D possibly TRBD1 on 6 matching bases. The CDR3 has 13 residues. V lost 0 bases to trimming and J lost 4 bases, with 6 bases between them. Germline assignment: CDR1 SNHLY and CDR2 FYNNEI. CDR3 nucleotide sequence: TGTGCCAGCAGTGAAGCAGGGGGCTATGGCTACACCTTC. Protein product: CASSEAGGYGYTF. The full variable domain, with the rest looked up from reference TRBV2 and TRBJ1-2, is EPEVTQTPSHQVTQMGQEVILRCVPISNHLYFYWYRQILGQKVEFLVSFYNNEISEKSEIFDDQFSVERPDGSNFTLKIRSTKLEDSAMYFCASSEAGGYGYTFGSGTRLTVV.

V gene TRBV13 combines with J gene TRBJ1-6; D is ambiguous. The CDR3 loop spans 17 amino acids. In germline, CDR1 is PRHDT, CDR2 FYEKMQ (reference sequence). Trimming shortened V by 1 base and J by 5 bases, and 15 bases separated the two germline ends. CDR3 sequence: CASSLVFGRSNNSPLHF. Written as DNA, the CDR3 is TGTGCCAGCAGCTTAGTGTTTGGCAGATCGAATAATTCACCCCTCCACTTT.

V is TRBV18 and J is TRBJ2-3; 8 bases fit TRBD2. With 1 base clipped from V and 2 bases from J, the junction kept 5 bases outside the gene matches. This CDR3 region has 16 residues. Germline V gene sequence: CDR1 KGHSH, CDR2 LQKENI. CDR3 nucleotide sequence: TGTGCCAGCTCACCACGGAGCGGGAGTTCCACAGATACGCAGTATTTT. It is translated as CASSPRSGSSTDTQYF.

The rearrangement uses TRBV6-1 and TRBJ2-7, with D maybe TRBD2 (6 bases). Trimming removed 4 bases from V and 3 bases from J, with 19 bases in between. The germline CDR1 and CDR2 sequences are MNHNS and SASEGT. This CDR3 spans 16 amino acids. Written as DNA, the CDR3 is TGTGCCAGCAGTGCCGGAGACTCAGGGAGGAGCTACGAGCAGTACGTC. This encodes CASSAGDSGRSYEQYV.

This chain's CDR3 is CASSQVVTSGNTGELFF. Written as DNA, the CDR3 is TGCGCCAGCAGCCAAGTGGTCACTAGCGGTAACACCGGGGAGCTGTTTTTT. J is TRBJ2-2 and V is TRBV4-3; 8 bases agree with TRBD2. The CDR3 is 17 amino acids. Trimming cost V 1 base and J 2 bases; bases outside gene matches: 6. Germline V lookup: CDR1 LGHNA, CDR2 YSLEER.

This clone was observed once. The genes are TRBV5-6 and TRBJ1-1; 7 nucleotides match TRBD1. V lost 6 bases, J lost 6 bases, and 17 bases stayed unmatched. Germline lookup yields CDR1 SGHDT and CDR2 YYEEEE. The CDR3 extends over 16 amino acids. The CDR3 spells CASILRGRGLISEAFF. The CDR3 DNA sequence: TGTGCCAGCATCCTACGAGGAAGGGGGCTTATTTCTGAAGCTTTCTTT.

V gene TRBV5-1 combines with J gene TRBJ2-7, with 12 bases fitting TRBD2. The CDR3 is 18 amino acids. In germline, CDR1 is SGHRS, CDR2 YFSETQ. With 0 bases clipped from V and 7 bases from J, the junction kept 14 bases outside the gene matches. The CDR3 loop is CASSLVLAGGQGLGEQYF. CDR3 bases: TGCGCCAGCAGCTTGGTTCTAGCGGGAGGGCAGGGCCTAGGGGAGCAGTACTTC.

The chain links TRBV7-9 to TRBJ2-2; D is perhaps TRBD2 (5 bases). This CDR3 is built from 15 residues. The V end was cut by 5 bases, the J end by 4 bases, with 14 bases between. CDR1 is SEHNR and CDR2 is FQNEAQ in the germline V gene (reference sequence). CDR3: CASSPPARVTGELFF. For the CDR3, the DNA is TGTGCCAGCAGCCCCCCTGCGCGGGTCACCGGGGAGCTGTTTTTT.

The chain combines TRBV29-1 with TRBJ2-2, with D maybe TRBD2 (6 bases). The CDR3 covers 15 residues. Trimming stripped 4 bases from V and 4 bases from J, with 16 bases between. Germline V gives CDR1 SQVTM, CDR2 ANQGSEA. The chain's CDR3 is CSVAAGPGATGELFF. The DNA of the CDR3 is TGCAGCGTTGCAGCGGGCCCGGGAGCCACCGGGGAGCTGTTTTTT.

The chain is built from TRBV11-2 and TRBJ2-3; no reliable D call. The CDR3 is made up of 16 amino acids. The germline gives CDR1 SGHAT, CDR2 FQNNGV. Trimming left V 2 bases short and J 1 base short, with 13 bases between. CDR3 protein: CASSLSGERGTDTQYF. The CDR3 coding sequence is TGTGCCAGCAGCTTATCCGGCGAGCGAGGCACAGATACGCAGTATTTT. Together with reference TRBV11-2 and TRBJ2-3, the CDR3 gives the full variable domain: EAGVAQSPRYKIIEKRQSVAFWCNPISGHATLYWYQQILGQGPKLLIQFQNNGVVDDSQLPKDRFSAERLKGVDSTLKIQPAKLEDSAVYLCASSLSGERGTDTQYFGPGTRLTVL.

The CDR3 protein is CASSSNGPTGAGELFF. The CDR3 DNA sequence: TGTGCCAGCAGTTCCAACGGCCCTACAGGGGCCGGGGAGCTGTTTTTT. The chain employs TRBV6-5 and TRBJ2-2, with TRBD1 matching over 7 bases. Trimming cost V 4 bases and J 6 bases; bases outside gene matches: 11. Germline V gives CDR1 MNHEY, CDR2 SVGAGI. The CDR3 is 16 amino acids.